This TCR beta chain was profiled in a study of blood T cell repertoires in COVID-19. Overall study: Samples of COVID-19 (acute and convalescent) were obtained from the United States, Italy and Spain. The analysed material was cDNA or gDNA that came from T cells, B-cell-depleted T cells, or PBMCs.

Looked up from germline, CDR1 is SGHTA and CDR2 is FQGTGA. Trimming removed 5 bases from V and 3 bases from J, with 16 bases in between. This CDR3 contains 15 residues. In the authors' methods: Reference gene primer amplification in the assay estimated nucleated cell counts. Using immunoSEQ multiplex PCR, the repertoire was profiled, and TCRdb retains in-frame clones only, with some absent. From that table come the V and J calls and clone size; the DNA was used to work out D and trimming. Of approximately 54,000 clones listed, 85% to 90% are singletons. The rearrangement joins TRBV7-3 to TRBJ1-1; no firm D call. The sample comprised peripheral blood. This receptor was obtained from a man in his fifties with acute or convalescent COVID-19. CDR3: CASSPYGPRYTEAFF. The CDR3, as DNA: TGTGCCAGCAGCCCATATGGGCCCAGATACACTGAAGCTTTCTTT.